This TCR beta chain was sequenced in a study of shared clonotypes between healthy human individuals. Study summary: Two women and three men aged 18 to 49 made up the donors. Donors had three CD4 naive, three CD4 memory, two CD8 naive and one CD8 memory plate apiece.

As to this clone: What it recognizes is unknown.

Here immunoSEQ multiplex PCR was the method, and the copy in TCRdb shows in-frame clones only, minus some. The sample shows around 2.1 million clones, 93% of them seen only once. Study results and caveats: As a rule, naive subsets had a larger estimated richness than memory subsets. Having only a few donors restricted how much genetic and exposure-history diversity was captured.

This CDR3 contains 16 residues. Germline CDR1 LGHNA, CDR2 YSLEER. V dropped 4 bases and J dropped 0; count of bases not matched to a gene: 9. In the naive CD8 group, cells lacked CD45RO and were positively selected for CCR7, so terminally differentiated effector memory CD45RA+ cells were left out. J is TRBJ2-7 and V is TRBV4-3; 7 nucleotides match TRBD1. This sequence was found in a man aged 18 to 29 in good health. Some clones in this sample may be carry-over from other donors' samples. Sequenced: naive CD8+ T cells from PBMCs. CDR3 loop: CASSRTGTESSYEQYF. The CDR3 DNA reads TGCGCCAGCAGCCGCACCGGGACAGAGAGCTCCTACGAGCAGTACTTC.